This entry describes one TCR beta chain. Antigen: not known. Repertoires were generated with immunoSEQ multiplex PCR, while TCRdb's copy carries only in-frame clones and drops some. This sample has more than 45,000 clones, with approximately 85% found just once. The data stem from a study of OX40 agonist ivuxolimab in advanced cancers. Study-level results: Some of the nonresponding patients also showed low levels of normalized T-cell clonal expansion.

J lost 4 bases, V lost 5 bases, and 3 bases had no gene match. The germline gives CDR1 SGHTA, CDR2 FQGNSA. The CDR3 consists of 13 residues. The sequencing used CD4+ or CD8+ T cells sorted from blood, collected in a trial of the OX40 agonist ivuxolimab. This rearrangement joins TRBV7-2 to TRBJ1-1, with 8 bases fitting TRBD1. The TCR originated in an adult with an advanced solid tumor such as melanoma, head and neck, liver or kidney cancer. The CDR3 sequence is CASSPGQGTEAFF. CDR3 nucleotide sequence: TGTGCCAGCAGCCCCGGACAGGGCACTGAAGCTTTCTTT.